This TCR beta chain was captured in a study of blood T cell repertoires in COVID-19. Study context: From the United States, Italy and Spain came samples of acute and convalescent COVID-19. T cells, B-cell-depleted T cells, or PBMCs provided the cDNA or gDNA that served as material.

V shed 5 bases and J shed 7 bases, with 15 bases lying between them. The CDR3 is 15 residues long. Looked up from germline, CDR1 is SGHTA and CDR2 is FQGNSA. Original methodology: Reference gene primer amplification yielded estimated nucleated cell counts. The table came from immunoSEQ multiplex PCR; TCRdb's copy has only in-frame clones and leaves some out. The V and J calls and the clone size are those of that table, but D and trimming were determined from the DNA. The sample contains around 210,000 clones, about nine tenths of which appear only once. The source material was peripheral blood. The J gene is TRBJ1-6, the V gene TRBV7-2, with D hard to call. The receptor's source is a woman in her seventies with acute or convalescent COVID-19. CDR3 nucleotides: TGTGCCAGCAGCCACGGACTCGGACGGAATTCACCCCTCCACTTT. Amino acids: CASSHGLGRNSPLHF. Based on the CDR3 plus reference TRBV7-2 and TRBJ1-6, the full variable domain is GAGVSQSPSNKVTEKGKDVELRCDPISGHTALYWYRQSLGQGLEFLIYFQGNSAPDKSGLPSDRFSAERTGGSVSTLTIQRTQQEDSAVYLCASSHGLGRNSPLHFGNGTRLTVT.